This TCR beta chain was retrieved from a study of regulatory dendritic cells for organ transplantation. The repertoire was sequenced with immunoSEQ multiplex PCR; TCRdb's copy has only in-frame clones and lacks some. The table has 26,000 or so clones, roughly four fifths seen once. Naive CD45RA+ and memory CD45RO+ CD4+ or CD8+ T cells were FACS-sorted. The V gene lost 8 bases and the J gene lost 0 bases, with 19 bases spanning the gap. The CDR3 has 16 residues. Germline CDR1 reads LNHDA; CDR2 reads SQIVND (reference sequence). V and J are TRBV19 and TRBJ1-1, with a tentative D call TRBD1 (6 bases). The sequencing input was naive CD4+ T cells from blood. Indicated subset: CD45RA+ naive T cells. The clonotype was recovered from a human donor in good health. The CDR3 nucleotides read TGTGCCAGTGGGGGCGGGGGAGAAGAGGTGAACACTGAAGCTTTCTTT. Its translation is CASGGGGEEVNTEAFF.